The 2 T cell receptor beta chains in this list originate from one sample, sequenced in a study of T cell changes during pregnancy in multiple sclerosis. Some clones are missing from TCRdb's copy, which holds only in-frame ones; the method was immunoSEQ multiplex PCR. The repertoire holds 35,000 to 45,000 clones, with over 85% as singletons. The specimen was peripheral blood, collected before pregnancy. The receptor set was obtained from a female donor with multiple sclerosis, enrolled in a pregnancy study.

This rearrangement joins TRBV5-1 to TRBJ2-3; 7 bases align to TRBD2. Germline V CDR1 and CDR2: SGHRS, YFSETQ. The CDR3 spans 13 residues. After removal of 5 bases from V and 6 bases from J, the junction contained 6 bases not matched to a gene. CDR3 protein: CASRAGAWDTQYF. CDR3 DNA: TGCGCCAGCAGGGCGGGAGCCTGGGATACGCAGTATTTT.

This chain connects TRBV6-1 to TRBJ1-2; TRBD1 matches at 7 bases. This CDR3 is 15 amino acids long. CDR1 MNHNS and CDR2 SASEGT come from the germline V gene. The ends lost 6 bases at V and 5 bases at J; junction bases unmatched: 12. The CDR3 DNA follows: TGTGCCAGCAGCTGGGAATTCGGGACAGATTATGGCTACACCTTC. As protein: CASSWEFGTDYGYTF.